This passage covers 27 T cell receptor beta chains from one sample sequenced in a study of post-analysis software for immune sequencing data. Whole-study results and caveats: Patients had higher frequencies than controls of a handful of TRBV segments, including TRBV5-6, TRBV5-1 and TRBV20-1.

Unique-molecular-identifier-tagged TCR beta cDNA libraries were used. TCRdb itself ran the PCR reads through MiXCR, one entry per CDR3 protein. The sample records hundreds of thousands of distinct CDR3 sequences, roughly three fifths being singletons. These TCRs are of unknown antigen specificity. The source material was blood. The receptors originated from a girl aged 2 to 9 with multiple sclerosis.

The chain has TRBV2 and TRBJ2-1; TRBD1 agrees at 7 bases. Trimming removed 8 bases from V and 3 bases from J; junction bases left unmatched: 7. CDR1 SNHLY and CDR2 FYNNEI come from the germline V gene. The CDR3 loop spans 14 amino acids. CDR3 sequence (DNA): TGTGCCAGCCTAACAGGGGATCGCTACAATGAGCAGTTCTTC. Residues: CASLTGDRYNEQFF.

V usage is TRBV3-1 and J usage is TRBJ2-1, with D perhaps TRBD1 (7 bases). Germline CDR1 is LGHDT and CDR2 is YNNKEL (reference sequence). This CDR3 spans 16 amino acids. Trimming pared 0 bases from V and 6 bases from J, leaving 15 bases between. CDR3 protein: CASSQDPGGTGNEQFF. CDR3 DNA sequence: TGTGCCAGCAGCCAAGATCCAGGGGGGACTGGCAATGAGCAGTTCTTC.

CDR3 sequence (DNA): TGTGCCAGCGGATTCAGACTAGCGGATGAGCAGTTCTTC. Protein product: CASGFRLADEQFF. The chain carries TRBV12-3 or TRBV12-4 and TRBJ2-1; 9 bases line up with TRBD2. The CDR3 runs 13 residues. V dropped 8 bases and J dropped 8; count of bases not matched to a gene: 7.

The gene calls are TRBV7-2 and TRBJ2-1, with 7 bases identical to TRBD1. CDR1 SGHTA and CDR2 FQGNSA come from the germline V gene. The CDR3 sequence is 12 residues long. With V trimmed by 7 bases and J by 8 bases, 5 bases remained unmatched. The CDR3 sequence: CASNGDRDEQFF. CDR3 in DNA: TGTGCCAGCAACGGTGACAGGGATGAGCAGTTCTTC.

As DNA, the CDR3 is TGTGCCAGCAGTCGCCGAGACAGAACCTATGGCTACACCTTC. Translating it yields CASSRRDRTYGYTF. The rearrangement uses TRBV6-5 and TRBJ1-2; weak D call: TRBD1 (5 bases). CDR1 MNHEY and CDR2 SVGAGI come from the germline V gene. V was trimmed by 5 bases and J by 4 bases, leaving 14 bases between them. The CDR3 is 14 residues long.

The CDR3 nucleotides read TGTGCCACCAGTGATGAAATTAGCGGCTACAATGAGCAGTTCTTC. As protein: CATSDEISGYNEQFF. This chain joins TRBV24-1 and TRBJ2-1; D perhaps matches TRBD2 (6 bases). The CDR3 is 15 amino acids. Trimming pared 3 bases from V and 3 bases from J, leaving 11 bases between. CDR1 KGHDR and CDR2 SFDVKD come from the germline V gene.

J is TRBJ2-5 and V is TRBV19; tentatively, D is TRBD1 (5 bases). Trimming removed 2 bases from V and 2 bases from J, with 15 bases in between. Germline-derived CDR1 and CDR2 are LNHDA and SQIVND (reference sequence). The CDR3 covers 16 residues. In nucleotides, the CDR3 is TGTGCCAGTAGTATATACGCCCCAGGGCTACAAGAGACCCAGTACTTC. Translated: CASSIYAPGLQETQYF.

The chain links TRBV7-2 to TRBJ1-6; D may be TRBD1 (6 bases). The CDR3 runs 13 residues. Trimming took 3 bases from V and 12 from J, leaving 12 bases between them. Per the germline V gene, CDR1 is SGHTA and CDR2 is FQGNSA. Here the CDR3 DNA reads TGTGCCAGCAGCTTCTCACAGGGCCAACCCCTCCACTTT. Residues: CASSFSQGQPLHF.

The V gene is TRBV10-3, the J gene TRBJ1-1, with D unclear. This CDR3 region has 12 residues. Germline-derived CDR1 and CDR2 are ENHRY and SYGVKD. The V end was cut by 10 bases, the J end by 1 base, with 10 bases between. Written as DNA, the CDR3 is TGTGCCACTGGACGGGAGAACACTGAAGCTTTCTTT. This translates into CATGRENTEAFF.

This clonotype was seen a handful of times. V and J are TRBV7-8 and TRBJ1-1, with 8 bases fitting TRBD1. The trim removed 5 bases at V and 4 bases at J, leaving 15 bases unmatched. CDR1 and CDR2 from the germline V gene are SGHVS and FQNEAQ. The CDR3 totals 17 residues. The CDR3 sequence is CASSPTPRGRRSTEAFF. For the CDR3, the DNA is TGTGCCAGCAGCCCGACGCCCAGGGGGCGAAGGAGCACTGAAGCTTTCTTT.

The chain couples TRBV29-1 to TRBJ1-2; 7 bases are a match to TRBD1. The CDR3 loop spans 11 amino acids. In germline, CDR1 is SQVTM, CDR2 ANQGSEA. CDR3 sequence: CGTAISRDSTF. CDR3 DNA: TGCGGCACTGCTATTTCCCGGGACAGCACCTTC.

The rearrangement uses TRBV11-2 and TRBJ2-3; 12 bases are a match to TRBD2. This CDR3 has 18 amino acids. V was pared by 4 bases and J by 0 bases, with 8 bases of the junction left unmatched. Germline loops: CDR1 SGHAT, CDR2 FQNNGV. CDR3 residues: CASSSTSGGALSTDTQYF. CDR3 DNA sequence: TGTGCCAGCAGCTCGACTAGCGGGGGCGCGCTGAGCACAGATACGCAGTATTTT.

The chain combines TRBV6-5 with TRBJ2-3; no firm D call. The V end lost 11 bases, the J end lost 2 bases, and 17 bases lay between the germline ends. Germline V gene sequence: CDR1 MNHEY, CDR2 SVGAGI. The CDR3 runs 14 residues. CDR3 in amino acids: CASMAQPYTDTQYF. The CDR3, as DNA: TGTGCCTCCATGGCGCAACCCTACACAGATACGCAGTATTTT.

The DNA for the CDR3 is TGTGCCAGCAGCCCTGGGACACCAGAGACCCAGTACTTC. This codes for CASSPGTPETQYF. V and J are TRBV7-9 and TRBJ2-5; tentative D call: TRBD1 (6 bases). The CDR3 is made up of 13 amino acids. Deletions cut 5 bases from V and 4 bases from J, with 11 bases between. Germline lookup yields CDR1 SEHNR and CDR2 FQNEAQ (reference sequence).

The V call is TRBV20-1, the J call TRBJ2-3; D is perhaps TRBD1 or TRBD2 (6 bases each). The V gene lost 2 bases and the J gene lost 5 bases, with 14 bases spanning the gap. CDR1 is DFQATT and CDR2 is SNEGSKA in the germline V gene (reference sequence). The CDR3 consists of 14 residues. The CDR3 loop is CSARQGTGGDTQYF. DNA for the CDR3: TGCAGTGCTAGACAGGGGACCGGGGGAGATACGCAGTATTTT.

A few counts support this clonotype. The chain has TRBV11-2 and TRBJ2-5, with 7 bases that match TRBD1. Germline V CDR1 and CDR2: SGHAT, FQNNGV. The junction had 11 bases not matched to a gene; V was cut back by 5 bases and J by 8 bases. CDR3 length equals 14 residues. The CDR3 coding sequence is TGTGCCAGCAGCCGGGTTGGGACAGCCTCCACCCAGTACTTC. It yields the protein CASSRVGTASTQYF.

This clonotype showed up just once. The CDR3 nucleotides read TGTGCCAGCTCACCCATCGGGCTAGCGGGAGCCATCTCCTACGAGCAGTACTTC. Protein: CASSPIGLAGAISYEQYF. The chain employs TRBV18 and TRBJ2-7, with 10 bases identical to TRBD2. The CDR3 contains 18 residues. The trim removed 3 bases at V and 0 bases at J, leaving 11 bases unmatched. CDR1 is KGHSH, CDR2 LQKENI, per germline.

V is TRBV20-1 and J is TRBJ2-3; 12 nucleotides agree with TRBD2. The germline V gene encodes CDR1 DFQATT and CDR2 SNEGSKA (reference sequence). There are 15 residues in the CDR3. Trimming cost V 0 bases and J 3 bases; bases outside gene matches: 1. The CDR3 loop is CSARETSGGTDTQYF. CDR3 bases: TGCAGTGCTAGAGAAACTAGCGGGGGGACAGATACGCAGTATTTT.

The chain joins TRBV7-2 to TRBJ2-1, with D possibly matching TRBD1 (5 bases). Trimming stripped 2 bases from V and 1 base from J, with 9 bases between. The CDR3 consists of 15 residues. Germline-derived CDR1 and CDR2 are SGHTA and FQGNSA. The CDR3 here is CASSLTGRSYNEQFF. Here the CDR3 DNA reads TGTGCCAGCAGCTTAACAGGTCGGTCCTACAATGAGCAGTTCTTC. Filled out from reference TRBV7-2 and TRBJ2-1, the complete variable domain reads GAGVSQSPSNKVTEKGKDVELRCDPISGHTALYWYRQSLGQGLEFLIYFQGNSAPDKSGLPSDRFSAERTGGSVSTLTIQRTQQEDSAVYLCASSLTGRSYNEQFFGPGTRLTVL.

The gene calls are TRBV11-2 and TRBJ2-7, with a possible D match to TRBD1 (6 bases). Trimming removed 4 bases from V and 0 bases from J, with 13 bases in between. Germline V lookup: CDR1 SGHAT, CDR2 FQNNGV. The CDR3 is 15 amino acids. The chain's CDR3 is CASSSLTGISYEQYF. The CDR3 DNA reads as TGTGCCAGCAGCTCCTTGACAGGCATCTCCTACGAGCAGTACTTC.

V usage is TRBV12-3 or TRBV12-4 and J usage is TRBJ1-2, with no clear D. This CDR3 is built from 15 residues. Trimming removed 5 bases from V and 4 bases from J, with 17 bases in between. The CDR3 nucleotides are TGTGCCAGCAGTCCCGGCAGGAGGCTTCCCTATGGCTACACCTTC. This codes for CASSPGRRLPYGYTF.

The V call is TRBV4-3, the J call TRBJ2-1; 9 bases are shared with TRBD1. Per germline, CDR1 LGHNA and CDR2 YSLEER. After removal of 0 bases from V and 10 bases from J, the junction contained 4 bases not matched to a gene. The CDR3 is made up of 14 amino acids. DNA of the CDR3: TGCGCCAGCAGCCAAGATTACAGGGGGCTGGAGCAGTTCTTC. Translation: CASSQDYRGLEQFF.

The chain carries TRBV18 and TRBJ1-5; the D gene is possibly TRBD1 (5 bases). Trimming shortened V by 1 base and J by 4 bases, and 11 bases separated the two germline ends. Per germline, CDR1 KGHSH and CDR2 LQKENI. The CDR3 runs to 15 residues. CDR3 nucleotides: TGTGCCAGCTCACCACGGTACGGGGGTAATCAGCCCCAGCATTTT. It specifies CASSPRYGGNQPQHF.

This clonotype showed up just once. The chain is built from TRBV7-8 and TRBJ2-2, with TRBD1 as a possible D gene (6 bases). The V gene lost 2 bases and the J gene lost 3 bases, with 13 bases spanning the gap. Per germline, CDR1 SGHVS and CDR2 FQNEAQ. The CDR3 runs 16 residues. The CDR3 DNA is TGTGCCAGCAGCTTAAAACGACAGGCCCACACCGGGGAGCTGTTTTTT. Its translation: CASSLKRQAHTGELFF.

The DNA of the CDR3 is TGTGCCAGCAGCCCTCGTTCCGGAGGGCGGACCCAGTACTTC. It translates to CASSPRSGGRTQYF. The chain employs TRBV7-2 and TRBJ2-5; the D gene is possibly TRBD2 (6 bases). CDR3 length equals 14 residues. Trimming took off 5 bases at V and 7 bases at J, with 17 bases between the two ends. In germline, CDR1 is SGHTA, CDR2 FQGNSA. Complete variable domain (other parts from reference TRBV7-2 and TRBJ2-5): GAGVSQSPSNKVTEKGKDVELRCDPISGHTALYWYRQSLGQGLEFLIYFQGNSAPDKSGLPSDRFSAERTGGSVSTLTIQRTQQEDSAVYLCASSPRSGGRTQYFGPGTRLLVL.

This clonotype has ten or more counts. The chain is built from TRBV5-1 and TRBJ2-1; 8 bases are a match to TRBD2. The V gene end was trimmed by 6 bases and the J gene end by 5 bases; junction bases not matched to a gene: 10. The CDR3 runs 15 residues. Germline assignment: CDR1 SGHRS and CDR2 YFSETQ. The CDR3 nucleotides read TGCGCCAGCACTCAACTAGCGGCTAGCCACAATGAGCAGTTCTTC. Translated: CASTQLAASHNEQFF.

The chain recombines TRBV5-1 with TRBJ2-2, with TRBD2 matching over 7 bases. After removal of 4 bases from V and 4 bases from J, the junction contained 13 bases not matched to a gene. The CDR3 is made up of 17 amino acids. Germline-derived CDR1 and CDR2 are SGHRS and YFSETQ. CDR3 region: CASSRAGSGRGTGELFF. CDR3 DNA sequence: TGCGCCAGCAGCCGGGCCGGTAGCGGGCGAGGCACCGGGGAGCTGTTTTTT.